The clone carrying this T cell receptor beta chain was seen many times. Its antigen is as yet unknown. The sample is drawn from a study of regulatory T cells in long-lasting Graves disease. The overall study: Graves' patients who were just diagnosed had used antithyroid drugs for under 3 months.

Germline CDR1 is KGHSH and CDR2 is LQKENI. The CDR3 has 14 amino acids. V shed 4 bases and J shed 2 bases, with 9 bases lying between them. Both iRepertoire HTBI primers and Arm-PCR of CDR3 regions were used to build the TCR beta libraries. In TCRdb, the multiplex PCR reads were re-called with MiXCR into one record per CDR3 protein. The data contain around 420,000 distinct CDR3 sequences, about 16% of them singletons. Study-wide findings and caveats: Persistent disease was characterized by preferential usage of TRBV28, TRBJ1-2 and TRBJ2-5.

Time point of the sample: newly diagnosed GD, antithyroid drugs for less than 3 months. RNA extracted from PBMCs served as the sequencing template. With EDTA tubes as the receptacles, approximately 10 milliliters of peripheral blood were drawn. The receptor was derived from a female donor with Graves disease. The chain links TRBV18 to TRBJ1-3, with D possibly being TRBD1 (6 bases). This specimen consisted of peripheral blood mononuclear cells (PBMCs), obtained at new diagnosis, from a patient treated with antithyroid drugs. This chain's CDR3 is CASSQQGAGNTIYF. CDR3 coding DNA: TGTGCCAGCTCACAACAGGGAGCTGGAAACACCATATATTTT.